This T cell receptor beta chain was found in a study of monozygotic twins with inflammatory bowel disease. After re-calling the 5' RACE reads, TCRdb lists one entry per CDR3 protein, DNA absent. This repertoire comprises around 380,000 distinct CDR3 sequences; its ten largest clones make up 2% to 3%. Study conclusions and caveats: Heterogeneous immunosuppressive treatment regimens may have introduced variability into patient repertoires.

Of note for this clonotype: Antigen specificity is unknown.

The CDR3 runs to 15 residues. Germline-derived CDR1 and CDR2 are SGHDT and YYEEEE. The source material was blood. The clonotype originates from a human donor with ulcerative colitis or Crohn's disease, or a healthy co-twin of an affected twin (not recorded which). This chain joins TRBV5-6 and TRBJ2-3; the D call of TRBD1 rests on TCRdb alone, since no DNA is present to check it. CDR3 in amino acids: CASSSPTGGTDTQYF.